This T cell receptor (beta chain) was identified in a study of shared clonotypes between healthy human individuals. Study observations and caveats: Memory subsets generally showed smaller estimated richness than naive subsets did.

Naivety among CD8 cells was defined by CD45RO negativity and positive CCR7 selection, thereby excluding terminally differentiated effector memory CD45RA+ cells. Genomic DNA (from each subset) was split evenly across several immunoSEQ plates. Authors' processing steps: ImmunoSEQ output held junction-only sequences without quality scores, so filtering differed. Clones were read by immunoSEQ multiplex PCR, and TCRdb kept only the in-frame ones, dropping some. Clone size and the V and J calls come from that table; the DNA yielded D and trimming. The table lists fewer than 700,000 clones, approximately 95% of them singletons. Regarding this clone: Its antigen is currently unknown.

This CDR3 contains 18 residues. CDR1 SQVTM and CDR2 ANQGSEA come from the germline V gene. J was trimmed by 6 bases and V by 1 base; bases with no gene match: 16. The receptor was derived from a woman aged 25-40 years in good health. The sample comprised naive CD8+ T cells sorted from blood. V is TRBV29-1 and J is TRBJ2-3, with 10 bases matching TRBD2. The CDR3: CSVEAAPPTSGSPDTQYF. Written as DNA, the CDR3 is TGCAGCGTTGAAGCGGCGCCTCCGACTAGCGGGTCCCCCGATACGCAGTATTTT.